These T cell receptor beta chains were read from a single sample in a study of T cell responses to AZD1222 COVID-19 vaccine. Sequencing used immunoSEQ multiplex PCR; TCRdb keeps in-frame clones, though not all of them. The sample has some 200,000 clones; 80% to 90% are singletons. Sequencing used peripheral blood, obtained on day 0 of AZD1222 vaccination. These receptors were taken from an adult in good health. CDR3s leave out the opening cysteine and the closing phenylalanine or tryptophan.

J gene: TRBJ2-7; V gene: TRBV28; CDR3 protein: ASTSSSYEQY
J gene: TRBJ1-5; V gene: TRBV28; CDR3 protein: ASSSPGIRNQPQH
J gene: TRBJ2-1; V gene: TRBV5-1; CDR3 protein: ASSFLQAKSSYNEQF
J gene: TRBJ1-2; V gene: TRBV6-4; CDR3 protein: ASSDGGVGGYT
J gene: TRBJ2-2; V gene: TRBV3-1/TRBV3-2; CDR3 protein: ASSQVRGRGLTGELF
J gene: TRBJ2-7; V gene: TRBV27; CDR3 protein: ASSLGRRGRHSIQC
J gene: TRBJ2-2; V gene: TRBV2; CDR3 protein: ASSGLAENTGELF
J gene: TRBJ1-2; V gene: TRBV2; CDR3 protein: ASSGLPSRTAPNYGYT
J gene: TRBJ2-4; V gene: TRBV13; CDR3 protein: ASSFRGGAVPKNIQY
J gene: TRBJ2-7; V gene: TRBV7-8; CDR3 protein: ASSTTTGGEQY
J gene: TRBJ1-2; V gene: TRBV24-1; CDR3 protein: ATSERYTGYT
J gene: TRBJ1-6; V gene: TRBV5-6; CDR3 protein: ASSHLLAGFSYNSPLH
J gene: TRBJ2-5; V gene: TRBV7-9; CDR3 protein: ASSPEGPQY
J gene: TRBJ2-7; V gene: TRBV7-9; CDR3 protein: ASSLVGDNRYYEQY
J gene: TRBJ1-2; V gene: TRBV4-1; CDR3 protein: ASSLVGQGNYGYT
J gene: TRBJ1-2; V gene: TRBV28; CDR3 protein: ASSQSLGHRYGYT
J gene: TRBJ2-4; V gene: TRBV4-2; CDR3 protein: ASSQGSADLAKNIQY
J gene: TRBJ1-2; V gene: TRBV6-2/TRBV6-3; CDR3 protein: ASSYPIGKWIPTYT
J gene: TRBJ1-3; V gene: TRBV30; CDR3 protein: AWSFSGSGNTIY
J gene: TRBJ2-5; V gene: TRBV18; CDR3 protein: ASSPRIAGGGETQY
J gene: TRBJ2-1; V gene: TRBV6-5; CDR3 protein: ASRGTNSYNEQF
J gene: TRBJ1-1; V gene: TRBV27; CDR3 protein: ASSPRQYTEAF
J gene: TRBJ1-5; V gene: TRBV6-2/TRBV6-3; CDR3 protein: ASSYLQGAGPQH
J gene: TRBJ1-5; V gene: TRBV30; CDR3 protein: AWSVQGSNQPQH
J gene: TRBJ2-7; V gene: TRBV5-1; CDR3 protein: ASSLDPGAALGQY
J gene: TRBJ1-3; V gene: TRBV5-1; CDR3 protein: ASSLFGTDGNTIY
J gene: TRBJ1-5; V gene: TRBV27; CDR3 protein: ASSLRRTGSNQPQH
J gene: TRBJ1-2; V gene: TRBV6-5; CDR3 protein: ASSYSRTEIYGYT
J gene: TRBJ1-1; V gene: TRBV10-3; CDR3 protein: AISKGQGATTEAF
J gene: TRBJ2-2; V gene: TRBV18; CDR3 protein: ASSPPPAENTGELF
J gene: TRBJ2-5; V gene: TRBV18; CDR3 protein: ASSLGTGREETQY
J gene: TRBJ1-5; V gene: TRBV6-2/TRBV6-3; CDR3 protein: ASSRTGGPSNQPQH
J gene: TRBJ2-3; V gene: TRBV19; CDR3 protein: ASSIDRGNPSTDTQY
J gene: TRBJ1-4; V gene: TRBV11-2; CDR3 protein: ASSLEGQYNEKLF
J gene: TRBJ2-5; V gene: TRBV19; CDR3 protein: ASSTTQQETQY
J gene: TRBJ1-5; V gene: TRBV19; CDR3 protein: ASSTGQPYGGQPQH